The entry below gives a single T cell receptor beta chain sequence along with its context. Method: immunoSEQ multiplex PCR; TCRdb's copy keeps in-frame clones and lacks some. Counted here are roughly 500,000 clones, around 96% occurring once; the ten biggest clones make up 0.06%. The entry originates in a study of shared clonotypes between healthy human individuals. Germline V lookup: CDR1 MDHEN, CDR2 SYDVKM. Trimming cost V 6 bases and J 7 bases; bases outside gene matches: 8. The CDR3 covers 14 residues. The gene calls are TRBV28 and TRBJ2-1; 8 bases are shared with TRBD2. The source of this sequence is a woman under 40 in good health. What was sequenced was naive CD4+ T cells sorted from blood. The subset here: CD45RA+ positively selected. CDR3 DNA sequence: TGTGCCAGCAGAACAGCGGGAGAACGGAATGAGCAGTTCTTC. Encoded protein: CASRTAGERNEQFF.